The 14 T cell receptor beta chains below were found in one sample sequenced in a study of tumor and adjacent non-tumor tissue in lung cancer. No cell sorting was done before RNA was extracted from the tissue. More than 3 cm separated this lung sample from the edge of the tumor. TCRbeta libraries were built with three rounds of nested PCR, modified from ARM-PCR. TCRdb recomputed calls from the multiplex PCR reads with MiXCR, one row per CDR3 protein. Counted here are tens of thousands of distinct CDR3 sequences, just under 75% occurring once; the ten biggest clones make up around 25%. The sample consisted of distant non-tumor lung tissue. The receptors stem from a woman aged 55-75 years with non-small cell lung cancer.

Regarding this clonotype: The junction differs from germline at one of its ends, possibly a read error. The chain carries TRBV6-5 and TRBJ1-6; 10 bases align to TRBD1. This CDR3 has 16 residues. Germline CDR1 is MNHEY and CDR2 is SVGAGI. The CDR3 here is CTSVQTGGSYISPLHF. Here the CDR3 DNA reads TGTACTAGCGTCCAGACAGGGGGCTCCTATATTTCACCCCTCCACTTT.

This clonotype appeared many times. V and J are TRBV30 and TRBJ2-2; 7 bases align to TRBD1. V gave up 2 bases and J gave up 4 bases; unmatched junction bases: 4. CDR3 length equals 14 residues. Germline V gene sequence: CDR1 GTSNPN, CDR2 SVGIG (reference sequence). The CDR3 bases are TGTGCCTGGAGTACAGGGGATTTCACCGGGGAGCTGTTTTTT. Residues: CAWSTGDFTGELFF.

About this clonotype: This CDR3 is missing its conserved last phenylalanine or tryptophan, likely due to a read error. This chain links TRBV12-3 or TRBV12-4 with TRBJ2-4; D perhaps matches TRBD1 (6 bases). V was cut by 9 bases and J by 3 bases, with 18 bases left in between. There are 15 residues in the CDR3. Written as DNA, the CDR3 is TGTGCCAGTAGTGCAACAGGGAGTGGCAAAAACATTCAGTACCTC. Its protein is CASSATGSGKNIQYL.

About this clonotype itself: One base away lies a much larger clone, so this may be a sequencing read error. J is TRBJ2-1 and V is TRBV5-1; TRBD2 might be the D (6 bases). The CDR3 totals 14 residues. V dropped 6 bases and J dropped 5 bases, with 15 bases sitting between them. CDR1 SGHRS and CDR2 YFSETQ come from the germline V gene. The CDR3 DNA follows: TGCGCCAGCAACTTAGGAGGGGTAAACAATGAGCAGTTCTTC. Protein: CASNLGGVNNEQFF.

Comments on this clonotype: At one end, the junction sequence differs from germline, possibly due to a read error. The CDR3 sequence is CASSLGLRASSTNTQYF. CDR3 bases: TGTGCCAGCAGCTTGGGTTTGCGGGCTTCTAGCACAAATACACAGTATTTT. This rearrangement joins TRBV5-4 to TRBJ2-3; D perhaps matches TRBD2 (5 bases). Germline values: CDR1 SGHNT, CDR2 YYREEE (reference sequence). The length of the CDR3 is 17 residues. Variable domain in full (rest from reference TRBV5-4 and TRBJ2-3): ETGVTQSPTHLIKTRGQQVTLRCSSQSGHNTVSWYQQALGQGPQFIFQYYREEENGRGNFPPRFSGLQFPNYSSELNVNALELDDSALYLCASSLGLRASSTNTQYFGPGTRLTVL.

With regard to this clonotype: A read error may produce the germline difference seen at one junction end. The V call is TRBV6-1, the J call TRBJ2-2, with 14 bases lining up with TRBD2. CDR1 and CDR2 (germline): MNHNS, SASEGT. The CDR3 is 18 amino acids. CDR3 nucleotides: TGTACCAGCAGTGGGGGGACTAGCGGGAGCGAGAACACCCGGGAGCTGTTTTTT. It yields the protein CTSSGGTSGSENTRELFF.

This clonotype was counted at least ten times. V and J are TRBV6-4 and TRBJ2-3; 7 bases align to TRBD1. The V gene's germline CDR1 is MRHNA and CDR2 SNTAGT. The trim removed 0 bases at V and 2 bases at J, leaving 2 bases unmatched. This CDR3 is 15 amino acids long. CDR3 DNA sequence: TGTGCCAGCAGTGACTCGACAGGGTCCACAGATACGCAGTATTTT. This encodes CASSDSTGSTDTQYF.

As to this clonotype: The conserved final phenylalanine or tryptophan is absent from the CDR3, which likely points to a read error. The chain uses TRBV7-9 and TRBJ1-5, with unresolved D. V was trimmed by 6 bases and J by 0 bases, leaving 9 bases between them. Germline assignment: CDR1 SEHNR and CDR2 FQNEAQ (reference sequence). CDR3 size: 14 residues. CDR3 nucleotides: TGTGCCAGCAGTTTAAGTACTAGCAATCAGCCCCAGCATTAT. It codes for CASSLSTSNQPQHY.

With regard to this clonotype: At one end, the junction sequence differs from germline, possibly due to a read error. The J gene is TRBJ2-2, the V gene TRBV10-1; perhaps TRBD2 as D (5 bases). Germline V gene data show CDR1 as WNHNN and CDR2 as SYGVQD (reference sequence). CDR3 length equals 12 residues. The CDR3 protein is CASARDAGELFF. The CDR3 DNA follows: TGCGCCAGCGCTAGAGATGCCGGGGAGTTGTTTTTT.

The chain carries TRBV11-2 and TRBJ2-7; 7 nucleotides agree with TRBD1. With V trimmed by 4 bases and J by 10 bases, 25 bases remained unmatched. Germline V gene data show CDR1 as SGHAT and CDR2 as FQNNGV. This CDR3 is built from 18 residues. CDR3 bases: TGTGCCAGCAGCTCGGCCGGGACAGTATATCAAGTCTCCTACGGTCAGTACTTC. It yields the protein CASSSAGTVYQVSYGQYF.

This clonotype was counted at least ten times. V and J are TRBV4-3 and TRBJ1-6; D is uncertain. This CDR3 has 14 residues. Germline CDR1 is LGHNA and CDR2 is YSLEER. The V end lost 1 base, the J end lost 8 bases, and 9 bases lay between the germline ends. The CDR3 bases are TGCGCCAGCAGCCAAGGAACCGGCCATTCACCCCTCCACTTT. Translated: CASSQGTGHSPLHF.

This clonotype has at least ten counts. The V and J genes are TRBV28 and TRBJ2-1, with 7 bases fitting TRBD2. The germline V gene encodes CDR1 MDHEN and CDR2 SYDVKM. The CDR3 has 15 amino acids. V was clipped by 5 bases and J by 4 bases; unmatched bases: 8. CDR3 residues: CASSGSGPDYNEQFF. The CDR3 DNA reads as TGTGCCAGCAGTGGTAGCGGGCCCGATTACAATGAGCAGTTCTTC.

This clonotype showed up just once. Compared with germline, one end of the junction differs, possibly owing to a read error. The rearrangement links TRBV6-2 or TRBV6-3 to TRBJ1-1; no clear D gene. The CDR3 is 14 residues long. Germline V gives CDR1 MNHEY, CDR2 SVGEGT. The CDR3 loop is CVSSASLTTLVAFF. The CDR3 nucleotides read TGTGTCAGCAGTGCCTCCTTGACCACCTTGGTGGCTTTCTTT.

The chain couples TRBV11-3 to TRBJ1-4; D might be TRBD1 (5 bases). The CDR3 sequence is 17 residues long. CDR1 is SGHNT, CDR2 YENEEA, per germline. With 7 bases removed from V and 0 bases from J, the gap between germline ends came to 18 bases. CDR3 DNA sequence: TGTGCCAGCATCTTTGACAGCCGTGACACAACTAATGAAAAACTGTTTTTT. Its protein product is CASIFDSRDTTNEKLFF.